This T cell receptor (beta chain) was recorded in a study of blood T cells in healthy people across ages (dated by TCRdb to about 2015). As for the study more broadly: In model experiments, roughly one uniquely barcoded TCR beta cDNA molecule per two T cells was captured by template switching. Two additional independent replicas of 1 million unique cDNA reads from the same blood draw were analyzed for two donors (one aged 18 to 29 and one aged 80 or older). To track age-related changes in TCR beta repertoire diversity, the study relied on deep sequencing normalized with unique cDNA molecular identifiers. The donors were split into four age groups: young (average approximately 16 years), middle-aged (roughly 39), aged (more than 60) and long-lived (approximately 80). To avoid experimental bias, donors of different ages were distributed randomly across sequencing lanes.

Systemically healthy Caucasian individuals from Russia, 39 in total and aged about 6 to 95 years, were included as donors. Each donor gave 8 to 10 milliliters of peripheral blood, drawn into EDTA-treated Vacutainer tubes. PBMCs were isolated by Ficoll-Paque density-gradient centrifugation, with at least 6 million obtained per sample. Total RNA, at least 6 micrograms per sample, was extracted from PBMCs with Trizol reagent. For every donor, an aliquot of PBMCs went through flow cytometry to measure the percentages of naive CD45RAhigh/CD27high T cells. Overall study outcomes, separate from this receptor: Because the CMV infection status of the donors was unknown, age-related changes in expanded clonotypes may potentially have been confounded. Observed TCR beta diversity per million T cells fell roughly linearly with age, and a significant reduction was already apparent by age approximately 41. Compared with the aged group, more naive CD4+ T cells, fewer expanded clones and increased TCR diversity were shown by the long-lived group, suggesting age selection. Total diversity estimates from one million sequenced T cells were considered lower bounds and underestimates. Since profiling was done on bulk unsorted PBMCs, naive and antigen-experienced compartments could not be conclusively compared. Observed TCR beta diversity correlated strongly with the percentage of naive T cells measured by flow cytometry.

The CDR3 goes from the cysteine to the phenylalanine over 20 residues. CDR3 DNA is the only sequence kept; it has 60 bases, read in frame from the first base. Trimmed from V: 4 bases; trimmed from J: 1 base; junction bases lacking a gene match: 17. On this clonotype itself: Its antigen is not yet known. Base qualities are not at hand, and no much larger clone is one base apart.

The library was produced with 5' RACE. The sequencer was an Illumina HiSeq 2500. A second PCR of about 6 to 12 cycles was run with a J-beta primer mix and a sample-barcoded 5' primer. A template-switch 5' adaptor carrying 12 random nucleotides introduced a unique molecular identifier onto each TCR beta cDNA molecule. Each sample yielded at least 3 million CDR3-containing paired-end reads. First-strand cDNA synthesis was performed from all RNA using the Mint cDNA synthesis kit, with priming by a TRBC-specific oligonucleotide. Following uracil-DNA glycosylase treatment, a first 18-cycle PCR with universal primers M1SS and BC2_uni_R was performed on all cDNA. Per the source publication's procedure: Each sample was normalized by randomly selecting 1 million high-quality reads, each carrying a distinct molecular identifier. Instead of being binned into consensus sequences, reads with shared molecular identifiers were discarded. MiTCR, with a Q25 quality threshold and the strictest error-elimination algorithm, was used for CDR3 identification, clonotype clustering and error correction. A nonparametric unseen species model with Euler transformation was used to estimate a lower bound on total TCR beta diversity. TCRdb reran the public reads through fastp at Q25 and MiXCR, keeping productive beta chains. Each record represents a unique CDR3 protein, reported with the most common genes and DNA among its rows. In this record, the V and J calls reflect TCRdb's handling and not the investigators' own analysis. The sample table records 700,000 to 900,000 distinct CDR3 sequences; 53% of these occur just once. The biggest ten clones account for about 38% of the sample.

In this chain, TRBV12-3 or TRBV12-4 is recombined with TRBJ2-1, and 9 junction bases match TRBD2. Sample: blood. This TCR was sampled from an elderly man in good health. The CDR3 sequence is CASSSAGLGGRAGSYNEQFF. The nucleotides read TGTGCCAGCAGTTCTGCGGGCCTGGGCGGGAGGGCCGGGTCCTACAATGAGCAGTTCTTC.